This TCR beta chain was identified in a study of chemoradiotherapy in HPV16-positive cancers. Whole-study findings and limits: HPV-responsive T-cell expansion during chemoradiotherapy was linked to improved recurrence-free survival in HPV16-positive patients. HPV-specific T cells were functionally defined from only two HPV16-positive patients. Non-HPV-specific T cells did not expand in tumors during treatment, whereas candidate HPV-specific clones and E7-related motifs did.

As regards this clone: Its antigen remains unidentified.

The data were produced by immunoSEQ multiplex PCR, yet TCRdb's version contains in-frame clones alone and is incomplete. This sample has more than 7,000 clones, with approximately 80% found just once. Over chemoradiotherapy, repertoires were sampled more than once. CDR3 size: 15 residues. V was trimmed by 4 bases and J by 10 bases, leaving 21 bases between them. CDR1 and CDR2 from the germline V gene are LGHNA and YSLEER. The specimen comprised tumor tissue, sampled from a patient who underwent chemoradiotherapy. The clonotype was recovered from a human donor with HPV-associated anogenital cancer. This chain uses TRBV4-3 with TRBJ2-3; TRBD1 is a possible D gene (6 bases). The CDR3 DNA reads TGCGCCAGCAGCCTCATGCCGGGGCAGGGGTCGTCGCAGTATTTT. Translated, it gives CASSLMPGQGSSQYF.